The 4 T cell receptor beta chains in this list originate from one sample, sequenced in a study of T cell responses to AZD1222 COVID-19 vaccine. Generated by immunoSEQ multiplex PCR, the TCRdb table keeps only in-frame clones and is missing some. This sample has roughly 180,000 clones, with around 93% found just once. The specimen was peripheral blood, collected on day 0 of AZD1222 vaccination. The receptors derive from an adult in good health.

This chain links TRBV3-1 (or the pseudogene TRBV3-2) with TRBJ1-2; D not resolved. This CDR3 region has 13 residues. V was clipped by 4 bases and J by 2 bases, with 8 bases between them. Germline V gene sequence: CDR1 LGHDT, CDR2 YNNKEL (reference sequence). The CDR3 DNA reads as TGTGCCAGCAGCCCGGGAGTAAACTATGGCTACACCTTC. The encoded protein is CASSPGVNYGYTF.

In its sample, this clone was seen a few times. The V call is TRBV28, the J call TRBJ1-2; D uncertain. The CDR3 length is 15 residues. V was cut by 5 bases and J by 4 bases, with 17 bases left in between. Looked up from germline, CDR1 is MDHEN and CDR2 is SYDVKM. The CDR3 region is CASSPPVRKGYGYTF. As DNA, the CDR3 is TGTGCCAGCAGTCCCCCGGTGCGAAAGGGCTATGGCTACACCTTC.

CDR3 DNA: TGTGCCAGCAGTGACCCGGGACAGGGGGCTTACGAGCAGTACTTC. It translates to CASSDPGQGAYEQYF. The V gene is TRBV6-6, the J gene TRBJ2-7, with 12 nucleotides matching TRBD1. Germline V CDR1 and CDR2: MNHNY, SVGAGI (reference sequence). CDR3 size: 15 residues. Germline trimming cut 5 bases from V and 4 bases from J; bases unmatched to any gene: 6.

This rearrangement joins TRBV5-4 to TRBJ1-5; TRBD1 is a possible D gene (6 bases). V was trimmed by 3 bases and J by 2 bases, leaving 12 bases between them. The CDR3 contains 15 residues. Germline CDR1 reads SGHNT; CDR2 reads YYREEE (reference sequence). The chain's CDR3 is CASSSGGGGNQPQHF. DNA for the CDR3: TGTGCCAGCAGCTCGGGGGGGGGCGGCAATCAGCCCCAGCATTTT.